These 30 T cell receptor beta chains originate from one sample sequenced in a study of cytomegalovirus exposure and HLA in healthy donors. Primers for the PCR totalled 60 Vbeta and 13 Jbeta. Data came from immunoSEQ multiplex PCR; TCRdb stores just in-frame clones and leaves some out. The table shows about 150,000 clones, with 70% to 80% occurring only once. Sequencing used PBMCs. The receptors derive from a man aged 45 to 65 in good health and CMV-seropositive.

A few counts support this clone. The chain links TRBV9 to TRBJ1-2; D gene unclear. Germline V gene lookup returns CDR1 SGDLS and CDR2 YYNGEE. The CDR3 contains 15 residues. Trimming stripped 0 bases from V and 7 bases from J, with 16 bases between. In DNA, the CDR3 is TGTGCCAGCAGCGTAGGATTAACCTGGGCGGGTGGCTACACCTTC. Its protein is CASSVGLTWAGGYTF.

The rearrangement joins TRBV10-3 to TRBJ2-7; perhaps TRBD2 as D (6 bases). V was shortened by 5 bases and J by 0 bases, with 17 bases between the two germline ends. The length of the CDR3 is 16 residues. Germline V gene lookup returns CDR1 ENHRY and CDR2 SYGVKD. The CDR3 nucleotides are TGTGCCATCAGTTTTAAACTAGCCGACAGCTCCTACGAGCAGTACTTC. This encodes CAISFKLADSSYEQYF.

This clone showed up just a few times. The chain combines TRBV2 with TRBJ2-3, with D perhaps matching TRBD2 (5 bases). Germline CDR1 SNHLY, CDR2 FYNNEI. The CDR3 contains 13 residues. The V end was cut by 6 bases, the J end by 7 bases, with 14 bases between. The CDR3 sequence: CASRPSWEYTQYF. Here the CDR3 DNA reads TGTGCCAGCAGGCCCAGTTGGGAGTATACGCAGTATTTT.

Worth noting for this clone: One end of the junction fails to match germline, which may point to a read error. The chain links TRBV7-9 to TRBJ2-1; D is possibly TRBD2 (6 bases). Germline CDR1 is SEHNR and CDR2 is FQNEAQ (reference sequence). The CDR3 has 14 amino acids. The CDR3 DNA is TGTTCCAGCAGCCCCCCACGGGAGATCAATGAGCAGTTCTTC. Amino acids: CSSSPPREINEQFF. The full variable domain, in which reference TRBV7-9 and TRBJ2-1 provide the parts outside the CDR3, is DTGVSQNPRHKITKRGQNVTFRCDPISEHNRLYWYRQTLGQGPEFLTYFQNEAQLEKSRLLSDRFSAERPKGSFSTLEIQRTEQGDSAMYLCSSSPPREINEQFFGPGTRLTVL.

The gene calls are TRBV6-5 and TRBJ1-2, with 8 positions matching TRBD1. Unmatched junction bases numbered 8, after V lost 7 bases and J lost 7 bases. Germline loops: CDR1 MNHEY, CDR2 SVGAGI. The CDR3 is 13 residues long. CDR3 nucleotides: TGTGCCAGCAAAACGACAGGGGTAACTGGCTACACCTTC. Translating gives CASKTTGVTGYTF.

This clone has just a few counts. The chain links TRBV27 to TRBJ1-1; D may be TRBD1 (6 bases). The length of the CDR3 is 13 residues. The germline CDR1 and CDR2 sequences are MNHEY and SMNVEV (reference sequence). The V gene lost 8 bases and the J gene lost 5 bases, with 15 bases spanning the gap. The CDR3 nucleotides read TGTGCCAGCTCCCGGGACATTGGGACTGAAGCTTTCTTT. As protein: CASSRDIGTEAFF.

The chain links TRBV4-1 to TRBJ1-5; D is perhaps TRBD1 (6 bases). V lost 2 bases to trimming and J lost 5 bases, with 10 bases between them. The CDR3 is made up of 14 amino acids. CDR1 and CDR2 from the germline V gene are MGHRA and YSYEKL. In DNA form, the CDR3 reads TGCGCCAGCAGCCAAACACAGGGTTATCAGCCCCAGCATTTT. Protein: CASSQTQGYQPQHF.

This rearrangement joins TRBV6-1 to TRBJ2-7; perhaps TRBD2 as D (6 bases). Germline assignment: CDR1 MNHNS and CDR2 SASEGT. The CDR3 extends over 14 amino acids. Trimming shortened V by 4 bases and J by 3 bases, and 13 bases separated the two germline ends. For the CDR3, the DNA is TGTGCCAGCAGTGTGGGCCTAGCGTACTACGAGCAGTACTTC. Translation gives CASSVGLAYYEQYF.

This sequence joins TRBV30 and TRBJ2-7; tentative D call: TRBD1 (6 bases). The CDR3 contains 13 residues. From germline, CDR1 is GTSNPN and CDR2 SVGIG (reference sequence). The V gene lost 5 bases and the J gene lost 4 bases, with 15 bases spanning the gap. The CDR3 here is CAWDQIGGYEQYF. In nucleotides, the CDR3 is TGTGCCTGGGATCAAATAGGGGGATACGAGCAGTACTTC.

Turning to this clone: An end of the junction does not agree with germline; a read error may underlie this. The chain has TRBV27 and TRBJ1-5; D is ambiguous. The CDR3 extends over 13 amino acids. CDR1 MNHEY and CDR2 SMNVEV come from the germline V gene (reference sequence). CDR3 DNA: TGTGCCGGCAGTAACAATAGCAATCAGCCCCAGCATTTT. Translation gives CAGSNNSNQPQHF.

This rearrangement joins TRBV6-5 to TRBJ2-7, with D possibly matching TRBD2 (6 bases). V shed 6 bases and J shed 4 bases, with 13 bases lying between them. The CDR3 loop spans 13 amino acids. The germline CDR1 and CDR2 sequences are MNHEY and SVGAGI. CDR3: CASSAGLDYEQYF. The CDR3 coding sequence is TGTGCCAGCAGCGCGGGACTTGATTACGAGCAGTACTTC.

The genes are TRBV21-1 and TRBJ2-4; the table's TRBD2 call for D was not verified on the DNA. TRBV21-1 counts as a pseudogene. The CDR3 sequence is 20 residues long. The CDR3 spells CASRKGGTSGNKLAKNIQYF. In DNA form, the CDR3 reads TGTGCCAGCAGAAAAGGGGGGACTAGCGGAAACAAACTAGCCAAAAACATTCAGTACTTC.

The chain employs TRBV28 and TRBJ1-1; a possible D gene is TRBD1 (5 bases). The CDR3 is 14 amino acids. V was cut by 3 bases and J by 5 bases, with 13 bases left in between. Germline CDR1 reads MDHEN; CDR2 reads SYDVKM. CDR3 DNA sequence: TGTGCCAGCAGTTTCTTAGGGGTGGGGACTGAAGCTTTCTTT. Amino acids: CASSFLGVGTEAFF. The full variable domain, in which reference TRBV28 and TRBJ1-1 provide the parts outside the CDR3, is DVKVTQSSRYLVKRTGEKVFLECVQDMDHENMFWYRQDPGLGLRLIYFSYDVKMKEKGDIPEGYSVSREKKERFSLILESASTNQTSMYLCASSFLGVGTEAFFGQGTRLTVV.

The gene calls are TRBV5-1 and TRBJ1-1, with 11 bases lining up with TRBD1. Trimming cost V 8 bases and J 5 bases; bases outside gene matches: 8. Per germline, CDR1 SGHRS and CDR2 YFSETQ. There are 14 residues in the CDR3. Here the CDR3 DNA reads TGCGCCAGTAAGCGGGACAGGGGGAGGACTGAAGCTTTCTTT. It specifies CASKRDRGRTEAFF. Full variable domain (outside the CDR3, taken from reference TRBV5-1 and TRBJ1-1): KAGVTQTPRYLIKTRGQQVTLSCSPISGHRSVSWYQQTPGQGLQFLFEYFSETQRNKGNFPGRFSGRQFSNSRSEMNVSTLELGDSALYLCASKRDRGRTEAFFGQGTRLTVV.

The rearrangement links TRBV11-2 to TRBJ2-3, with TRBD1 matching 7 bases. The V gene end was trimmed by 3 bases and the J gene end by 5 bases; junction bases not matched to a gene: 8. The CDR3 covers 15 residues. The germline V gene encodes CDR1 SGHAT and CDR2 FQNNGV. CDR3 DNA: TGTGCCAGCAGCTTCTTGTACACAGGGGAAGATACGCAGTATTTT. This codes for CASSFLYTGEDTQYF.

The CDR3 here is CSVVPNIGQGGAETQYF. The CDR3 coding sequence is TGCAGCGTTGTCCCCAACATCGGACAGGGAGGGGCAGAGACCCAGTACTTC. The chain joins TRBV29-1 to TRBJ2-5; D is perhaps TRBD1 (8 bases). Germline-derived CDR1 and CDR2 are SQVTM and ANQGSEA. The CDR3 contains 17 residues. Trimming removed 4 bases from V and 4 bases from J, with 25 bases in between. The full variable domain, rest sourced from reference TRBV29-1 and TRBJ2-5, is SAVISQKPSRDICQRGTSLTIQCQVDSQVTMMFWYRQQPGQSLTLIATANQGSEATYESGFVIDKFPISRPNLTFSTLTVSNMSPEDSSIYLCSVVPNIGQGGAETQYFGPGTRLLVL.

This chain joins TRBV5-1 and TRBJ2-7; 14 bases are a match to TRBD2. The CDR3 covers 19 residues. J gave up 1 base and V 0 bases, and 9 bases lay outside the gene matches. From germline, CDR1 is SGHRS and CDR2 YFSETQ. The CDR3 DNA sequence: TGCGCCAGCAGCTTGGCACCGACTAGCGGGAGGGCTCTGTCCTACGAGCAGTACTTC. This sequence encodes CASSLAPTSGRALSYEQYF.

The chain is built from TRBV29-1 and TRBJ1-1, with 7 bases aligning to TRBD1. CDR3 length: 14 residues. Per germline, CDR1 SQVTM and CDR2 ANQGSEA. Losses at the gene ends were 7 bases for V and 1 base for J; bases not matched to a gene: 9. The CDR3: CSAVTGQANTEAFF. The CDR3, as DNA: TGCAGCGCCGTTACCGGACAGGCGAACACTGAAGCTTTCTTT. The whole variable domain, filled in from reference TRBV29-1 and TRBJ1-1, reads SAVISQKPSRDICQRGTSLTIQCQVDSQVTMMFWYRQQPGQSLTLIATANQGSEATYESGFVIDKFPISRPNLTFSTLTVSNMSPEDSSIYLCSAVTGQANTEAFFGQGTRLTVV.

The J gene is TRBJ2-1, the V gene TRBV6-4; perhaps TRBD2 as D (5 bases). CDR3 size: 13 residues. Germline loops: CDR1 MRHNA, CDR2 SNTAGT. V gave up 4 bases and J gave up 10 bases, with 14 bases separating them. The CDR3 nucleotides read TGTGCCAGCAGTGTCGAGACCAGCGGCGAGCAGTTCTTC. It codes for CASSVETSGEQFF.

The chain recombines TRBV10-3 with TRBJ2-3, with 8 bases fitting TRBD1. V trimming: 0 bases; J trimming: 9 bases; junction bases outside the gene matches: 14. The CDR3 covers 17 residues. Germline V CDR1 and CDR2: ENHRY, SYGVKD. CDR3 sequence (DNA): TGTGCCATCAGTGAGTCTTCCACCGGGACAGGACCTGGGACGCAGTATTTT. Amino acids: CAISESSTGTGPGTQYF.

V gene TRBV5-1 combines with J gene TRBJ2-1; a weak D match, TRBD1 (6 bases). CDR3 length: 13 residues. The germline V gene has CDR1 SGHRS and CDR2 YFSETQ. Trimming cost V 7 bases and J 7 bases, with 15 bases left between them. This chain's CDR3 is CASGRGSLNEQFF. CDR3 bases: TGCGCCAGCGGCAGGGGCTCATTAAATGAGCAGTTCTTC. The full variable domain, rest sourced from reference TRBV5-1 and TRBJ2-1, is KAGVTQTPRYLIKTRGQQVTLSCSPISGHRSVSWYQQTPGQGLQFLFEYFSETQRNKGNFPGRFSGRQFSNSRSEMNVSTLELGDSALYLCASGRGSLNEQFFGPGTRLTVL.

The rearrangement uses TRBV13 and TRBJ2-6; 7 positions match TRBD1. The CDR3 is 15 residues long. Germline V gene data show CDR1 as PRHDT and CDR2 as FYEKMQ (reference sequence). The V and J ends lost 5 bases and 2 bases, in that order; junction bases with no gene match: 3. CDR3 nucleotides: TGTGCCAGCAGCCCAACAGGGGCTGGGGCCAACGTCCTGACTTTC. This encodes CASSPTGAGANVLTF.

This chain uses TRBV19 with TRBJ2-1; 8 positions agree with TRBD2. Germline values: CDR1 LNHDA, CDR2 SQIVND (reference sequence). This CDR3 region has 14 residues. V lost 7 bases and J lost 4; bases outside the gene matches: 6. CDR3 DNA sequence: TGTGCCAGTAACCCAGCGGGAGCGTACAATGAGCAGTTCTTC. Protein sequence: CASNPAGAYNEQFF.

In its sample, this clone was seen a few times. The chain recombines TRBV10-3 with TRBJ2-1; 9 bases are shared with TRBD1. Trimming cost V 1 base and J 9 bases; bases outside gene matches: 4. This CDR3 spans 14 amino acids. CDR1 ENHRY and CDR2 SYGVKD come from the germline V gene. CDR3 DNA: TGTGCCATCAGTGAGTGGGACAGGGAGGCTGAGCAGTTCTTC. Protein product: CAISEWDREAEQFF.

The chain is built from TRBV27 and TRBJ1-2; the D is unclear. CDR3 length equals 15 residues. In germline, CDR1 is MNHEY, CDR2 SMNVEV (reference sequence). The V end lost 4 bases, the J end lost 0 bases, and 12 bases lay between the germline ends. The CDR3 loop reads CASSSPGKANYGYTF. The CDR3 region has the DNA TGTGCCAGCAGTTCCCCGGGGAAAGCTAACTATGGCTACACCTTC.

The V call is TRBV5-4, the J call TRBJ1-5; maybe TRBD1 (6 bases). The CDR3 spans 13 residues. V dropped 4 bases and J dropped 5 bases, with 10 bases sitting between them. Germline V CDR1 and CDR2: SGHNT, YYREEE (reference sequence). CDR3 sequence reads: CASSPGADQPQHF. The CDR3 nucleotides are TGTGCCAGCAGCCCAGGGGCCGATCAGCCCCAGCATTTT. Full variable domain (missing parts from reference TRBV5-4 and TRBJ1-5): ETGVTQSPTHLIKTRGQQVTLRCSSQSGHNTVSWYQQALGQGPQFIFQYYREEENGRGNFPPRFSGLQFPNYSSELNVNALELDDSALYLCASSPGADQPQHFGDGTRLSIL.

This clone came up a few times. The J gene is TRBJ2-5, the V gene TRBV19, with 8 positions matching TRBD2. Germline CDR1 LNHDA, CDR2 SQIVND (reference sequence). Trimming cost V 7 bases and J 4 bases; bases outside gene matches: 8. This CDR3 is built from 14 residues. This chain's CDR3 is CASNTGLARETQYF. CDR3 sequence (DNA): TGTGCCAGTAACACAGGACTAGCAAGAGAGACCCAGTACTTC.

The chain links TRBV4-1 to TRBJ1-5; 7 nucleotides agree with TRBD1. V was pared by 0 bases and J by 0 bases, with 5 bases of the junction left unmatched. CDR1 MGHRA and CDR2 YSYEKL come from the germline V gene. The CDR3 consists of 17 residues. As DNA, the CDR3 is TGCGCCAGCAGCCAAGATGGGACAGCGAATAGCAATCAGCCCCAGCATTTT. It specifies CASSQDGTANSNQPQHF.

The sample holds a few counts of this clone. This rearrangement joins TRBV6-5 to TRBJ2-5; 10 bases line up with TRBD2. Per the germline V gene, CDR1 is MNHEY and CDR2 is SVGAGI. The CDR3 sequence is 15 residues long. Germline trimming cut 5 bases from V and 4 bases from J; bases unmatched to any gene: 7. The CDR3 is CASSTSGNRGETQYF. In nucleotides, the CDR3 is TGTGCCAGCAGTACTAGCGGGAACAGAGGAGAGACCCAGTACTTC.

The chain couples TRBV15 to TRBJ2-7; perhaps TRBD1 as D (6 bases). V was shortened by 8 bases and J by 3 bases, with 14 bases between the two germline ends. CDR1 and CDR2 (germline): LNHNV, YYDKDF (reference sequence). This CDR3 spans 13 amino acids. The CDR3 reads CATQFDRSYEQYF. CDR3 sequence (DNA): TGTGCCACCCAGTTTGACAGGAGCTACGAGCAGTACTTC.